Detailed here is one T cell receptor (beta chain). Its recognized antigen is unknown. Base quality data are lacking; no much larger clone is found one base away. The CDR3 has 11 amino acids, counting the end cysteine and phenylalanine. The CDR3 DNA has 33 bases and is translated from base 1. Via the germline V gene (reference sequence), CDR1 is MNHEY and CDR2 SMNVEV. V and J lose 3 bases and 12 bases, and a span of 10 bases separates them. This specimen comes from a study of blood T cell repertoires in COVID-19 (dated by TCRdb to 2020 to 2022). General notes on the study: The collaborator samples originated in the United States, Italy and Spain and spanned the acute and convalescent phases of COVID-19. The prospective study material was composed of cDNA or gDNA derived from T cells, B-cell-depleted T cells, or PBMCs. The dataset comprised deeply sampled blood TCRbeta repertoires from subjects exposed to, actively infected with, or recovered from COVID-19. The repertoires were released in a freely available public database meant as a resource for research on the immune response to SARS-CoV-2. Samples were obtained from the ongoing ImmuneRACE study (first 160 participants) and from over 1,000 subjects provided by 6 global collaborators. Sample metadata almost always included a de-identified subject ID, COVID-19 status, age in years and sex. Where HLA class I and class II types were available, the types were taken from metadata supplied by the sample provider, not from assay-based typing. What the study reported, not specific to this receptor: The quantity of clinical and demographic metadata differed by source and by participant and was supplied without curation.

Collaborating institutions collected whole blood in K2EDTA tubes following their own protocols. For TCRbeta analysis, collaborators shipped samples in one of three forms: frozen whole blood, isolated PBMCs, or DNA extracted from either of those sample types. TCRbeta CDR3 regions were amplified from genomic DNA using the immunoSEQ Assay, a bias-controlled multiplex PCR. The authors' analysis ran thus. The number of nucleated cells in each sample was estimated by amplification of reference gene primers within the assay. To quantify the absolute abundance of each unique TCRbeta CDR3 rearrangement, sequence reads were collapsed and filtered. Productive Simpson clonality was computed per sample as the square root of Simpson's diversity index over productive rearrangements. TCRdb provides this immuneACCESS table in a form limited to in-frame rearrangements. Some clones are lacking; in checked studies, under half of them reflect an unresolved V gene, and why the rest are absent is not known. V and J calls plus clone size are reproduced from that table; the DNA served to infer D and trimming. The sample yields some 220,000 clones; about 85% were counted once. In total, the top ten clones hold over 15% of the sample.

The chain joins TRBV27 to TRBJ2-3; the D region possibly corresponds to TRBD2 (5 bases align). This clonotype was sampled from a woman older than 75 with active or convalescent COVID-19. The sequenced material came from peripheral blood. The nucleotide sequence is TGTGCCAGCAGTTTCGGGATTAATCAGTATTTT. It codes for CASSFGINQYF.